These T cell receptor beta chains were read from a single sample in a study of blood T cells in healthy people across ages. TCRdb recomputed calls from the 5' RACE reads with MiXCR, one row per CDR3 protein. The table lists around 710,000 distinct CDR3 sequences, roughly 45% of them singletons. The sequenced material came from blood. The receptors shown here come from a woman aged 55-70 years in good health. Each CDR3 is given with its conserved first and last residue. The D gene is left open where the match is weak. Clone size, where shown, is once, few, many, or a class for clones that have expanded.

>TRBJ2-7|TRBV20-1|once|TRBD2
CSTATSGAYEQYF
TGCAGTACTGCGACTAGCGGGGCCTACGAGCAGTACTTC
>TRBJ2-7|TRBV7-9|-|TRBD2
CASSPLTGTSGAAYEQYF
TGTGCCAGCAGCCCTCTGACGGGGACTAGCGGGGCTGCTTACGAGCAGTACTTC
>TRBJ2-1|TRBV20-1|-|TRBD2
CSATSGGSDNEQFF
TGCAGTGCCACTAGCGGGGGGTCAGACAATGAGCAGTTCTTC
>TRBJ1-6|TRBV27|-|-
CASSVSWDSPLHF
TGTGCCAGCAGTGTATCGTGGGATTCACCCCTCCACTTT
>TRBJ2-4|TRBV30|-|-
CAWVGGVGEQYF
TGTGCCTGGGTGGGAGGTGTGGGTGAGCAGTACTTC
>TRBJ2-7|TRBV20-1|-|-
CSARSLPSASNEQYF
TGCAGTGCTAGATCCCTACCTAGCGCCTCGAACGAGCAGTACTTC
>TRBJ2-1|TRBV30|-|-
CAWSEWGEQFF
TGTGCCTGGAGTGAATGGGGTGAGCAGTTCTTC
>TRBJ2-7|TRBV5-5|many|-
CASSSPGTLYEQYF
TGTGCCAGCAGCTCGCCCGGGACTCTCTACGAGCAGTACTTC
>TRBJ1-2|TRBV20-1|-|TRBD1
CSATLGQGYTF
TGCAGTGCCACTCTCGGACAGGGGTACACCTTC
>TRBJ2-3|TRBV6-1|-|TRBD1
CASAYPPKGAGVGYTQYF
TGTGCCAGCGCCTATCCCCCAAAGGGGGCAGGAGTGGGGTATACGCAGTATTTT
>TRBJ1-2|TRBV11-2|once|TRBD1
CVSSATGDCGYTF
TGTGTCAGCAGCGCGACAGGGGACTGTGGCTACACCTTC
>TRBJ2-1|TRBV6-4|few|-
CASSEGENNEQFF
TGTGCCAGCAGTGAAGGAGAAAACAATGAGCAGTTCTTC
>TRBJ2-4|TRBV7-2|-|-
CASTGGTRGIRGEQYF
TGTGCCAGCACCGGCGGGACTCGCGGGATTCGGGGTGAGCAGTACTTC
>TRBJ2-1|TRBV11-3|-|-
CASSRAGGSYNEQFF
TGTGCCAGCAGCCGAGCCGGGGGATCCTACAATGAGCAGTTCTTC
>TRBJ2-3|TRBV9|few|-
CASSASGAADTQYF
TGTGCCAGCAGCGCTAGTGGTGCGGCAGATACGCAGTATTTT
>TRBJ2-5|TRBV18|-|-
CASSPQGRTDQETQYF
TGTGCCAGCTCACCGCAGGGGCGTACAGACCAAGAGACCCAGTACTTC
>TRBJ2-3|TRBV7-2|few|-
CASETTSGNTQYF
TGTGCCAGCGAAACCACCTCTGGGAATACGCAGTATTTT
>TRBJ2-5|TRBV9|-|TRBD2
CASSGGLAGGGETQYF
TGTGCCAGCAGCGGCGGACTAGCGGGGGGTGGAGAGACCCAGTACTTC
>TRBJ2-1|TRBV3-1|few|TRBD2
CASSQASTGGQFF
TGTGCCAGCAGCCAAGCTTCGACGGGGGGGCAGTTCTTC
>TRBJ2-1|TRBV29-1|many|-
CSVEGHYYNEQFF
TGCAGCGTTGAGGGACACTACTACAATGAGCAGTTCTTC
>TRBJ2-5|TRBV6-2/TRBV6-3|few|-
CASRQPLTGRRETQYF
TGTGCCAGCAGGCAGCCCTTAACAGGGCGGCGAGAGACCCAGTACTTC
>TRBJ1-2|TRBV6-2/TRBV6-3|once|TRBD1
CASNTGQGYGYTF
TGTGCCAGCAATACGGGACAGGGGTATGGCTACACCTTC
>TRBJ2-7|TRBV7-8|few|TRBD1
CASSLAARGRNEQYF
TGTGCCAGCAGCTTAGCAGCCAGGGGGCGGAACGAGCAGTACTTC
>TRBJ2-1|TRBV7-2|many|-
CASSLAHQSDEQFF
TGTGCCAGCAGCTTAGCGCATCAAAGCGATGAGCAGTTCTTC
>TRBJ1-1|TRBV2|few|-
CASTRVSGEAFF
TGTGCCAGCACCAGGGTTTCCGGTGAAGCTTTCTTT
>TRBJ1-2|TRBV18|few|TRBD1
CASSPYQDRDGYTF
TGTGCCAGCTCACCATATCAGGACAGGGATGGCTACACCTTC
>TRBJ2-5|TRBV5-1|-|-
CASSLTGKETRYF
TGCGCCAGCAGCTTGACAGGGAAAGAGACCCGGTACTTC
>TRBJ2-5|TRBV2|-|-
CASREEKQGETQYF
TGTGCCAGCAGGGAAGAGAAACAGGGAGAGACCCAGTACTTC
>TRBJ2-5|TRBV12-3/TRBV12-4|few|TRBD1
CASSLQGLDKETQYF
TGTGCCAGCAGTCTACAGGGGCTAGACAAAGAGACCCAGTACTTC
>TRBJ1-4|TRBV29-1|few|-
CSVRRGGTNEKLFF
TGCAGCGTCCGCCGGGGGGGTACTAATGAAAAACTGTTTTTT
>TRBJ2-1|TRBV4-2|many|-
CASSQDRSESHNEQFF
TGTGCCAGCAGCCAAGATCGGTCCGAATCCCACAATGAGCAGTTCTTC
>TRBJ2-7|TRBV29-1|-|-
CSAIPGASPGGPAGEQYF
TGCAGCGCCATCCCGGGCGCATCGCCTGGCGGGCCGGCCGGCGAGCAGTACTTC
>TRBJ2-1|TRBV9|few|-
CASSVSGTLDNEQFF
TGTGCCAGCAGCGTATCGGGGACCTTGGACAATGAGCAGTTCTTC
>TRBJ1-2|TRBV7-3|-|-
CASAKGILDGYTF
TGTGCCAGCGCCAAAGGGATTCTCGATGGCTACACCTTC
>TRBJ1-6|TRBV6-5|-|-
CASSQLNSPLHF
TGTGCCAGCTCCCAGCTTAATTCACCCCTCCACTTT
>TRBJ1-5|TRBV20-1|-|TRBD1
CSAEERDSYQPQHF
TGCAGTGCTGAGGAGCGGGACAGCTATCAGCCCCAGCATTTT
>TRBJ2-1|TRBV29-1|-|TRBD2
CSVGGTSGASNNEQFF
TGCAGCGTGGGAGGGACTAGCGGAGCCTCTAACAATGAGCAGTTCTTC
>TRBJ2-5|TRBV20-1|-|-
CSAPGGPSSSSYNEQYF
TGCAGTGCCCCTGGTGGCCCCTCGTCGAGCTCCTACAATGAGCAGTACTTC
>TRBJ2-7|TRBV5-1|-|-
CASSLVGGFYEQYF
TGCGCCAGCAGCTTGGTGGGGGGTTTCTACGAGCAGTACTTC
>TRBJ2-5|TRBV10-3|-|-
CAIGDLKETQYF
TGTGCCATCGGGGACTTAAAAGAGACCCAGTACTTC
>TRBJ1-6|TRBV12-3/TRBV12-4|once|-
CASSDAQGGSPPHF
TGTGCCAGCAGTGATGCCCAGGGAGGCTCACCCCCCCACTTT
>TRBJ2-3|TRBV4-3|-|-
CASSQELGTALFTDTQYF
TGCGCCAGCAGCCAAGAATTAGGGACTGCTCTCTTCACAGATACGCAGTATTTT
>TRBJ1-2|TRBV7-3|-|TRBD1
CASSPTGQGISGYTF
TGTGCCAGCAGCCCCACGGGACAGGGGATTAGTGGCTACACCTTC
>TRBJ2-3|TRBV7-8|few|TRBD2
CASSFSGEADTQYF
TGTGCCAGCAGCTTCAGCGGGGAGGCAGATACGCAGTATTTT
>TRBJ1-2|TRBV6-5|few|TRBD1
CASGGGQNYGYTF
TGTGCCAGCGGGGGGGGACAGAACTATGGCTACACCTTC
>TRBJ2-7|TRBV20-1|-|TRBD2
CSARLAGSREQYF
TGCAGTGCTAGACTAGCGGGGTCTCGGGAGCAGTACTTC
>TRBJ1-2|TRBV21-1|-|-
CASSKHRGRPLFSDGYTF
TGTGCCAGCAGCAAGCACAGGGGTCGCCCTCTATTTTCGGACGGCTACACCTTC
>TRBJ2-3|TRBV5-1|few|TRBD2
CASSWGGFSADTQYF
TGCGCCAGCAGCTGGGGGGGGTTTAGCGCAGATACGCAGTATTTT
>TRBJ2-3|TRBV5-1|few|TRBD2
CASRPGLAGATDTQYF
TGCGCCAGCAGACCCGGACTAGCGGGGGCCACAGATACGCAGTATTTT
>TRBJ2-7|TRBV18|-|TRBD1
CASSLPDRAGYEQYF
TGTGCCAGCTCACTCCCAGACAGGGCAGGCTACGAGCAGTACTTC
>TRBJ2-7|TRBV4-1|-|-
CASSQEGMALSNEQYF
TGCGCCAGCAGCCAAGAAGGCATGGCCTTAAGTAACGAGCAGTACTTC
>TRBJ2-5|TRBV3-1|-|TRBD2
CASSQGTSGSGKTQYF
TGTGCCAGCAGCCAAGGTACTAGCGGGTCAGGGAAGACCCAGTACTTC
>TRBJ1-2|TRBV12-3/TRBV12-4|-|-
CASSLLGYTF
TGTGCCAGCAGTTTGCTCGGCTACACCTTC
>TRBJ2-1|TRBV29-1|many|TRBD2
CSVTGLAAYNEQFF
TGCAGCGTTACGGGACTAGCGGCTTACAATGAGCAGTTCTTC